The 28 T cell receptor beta chains reported below all come from one sample, sequenced in a study of blood T cell repertoires in COVID-19 (dated by TCRdb to the early 2020s). Libraries came from the immunoSEQ multiplex PCR assay. Here the immuneACCESS table is served through TCRdb, limited to in-frame sequences with V and J called. Missing clones are a known gap in these copies; in checked studies unresolved V genes cover under half, and the rest lacks a known reason. For this sample the table gives 350,000 to 550,000 clones, of which 80% to 90% were detected only once. In total, the top ten clones hold around 1.1% of the sample. Sequenced input: PBMCs or T cells enriched from blood (not recorded which). The receptors stem from a man aged 25 to 40 who had recovered from COVID-19.

This clone has only a few counts. This chain uses TRBV2 with TRBJ1-2, with D perhaps matching TRBD1 (6 bases). CDR3 size: 13 residues. Per germline, CDR1 SNHLY and CDR2 FYNNEI. Trimming stripped 11 bases from V and 7 bases from J, with 20 bases between. The CDR3 here is CASHETGFAGYTF. As DNA, the CDR3 is TGTGCCTCCCACGAAACAGGGTTTGCTGGCTACACCTTC.

The chain links TRBV5-1 to TRBJ1-2; weak D call: TRBD1 (6 bases). The V gene lost 2 bases and the J gene lost 2 bases, with 10 bases spanning the gap. In germline, CDR1 is SGHRS, CDR2 YFSETQ. The CDR3 length is 14 residues. The CDR3 nucleotides read TGCGCCAGCAGCTTTGGAGGACAGAACTATGGCTACACCTTC. Translated: CASSFGGQNYGYTF.

The chain uses TRBV18 and TRBJ1-3; D not certain. Germline V lookup: CDR1 KGHSH, CDR2 LQKENI. Trimming took off 6 bases at V and 0 bases at J, with 15 bases between the two ends. The CDR3 is 16 amino acids. This CDR3 reads CASSQGAASSGNTIYF. The DNA of the CDR3 is TGTGCCAGCTCCCAAGGCGCAGCTAGCTCTGGAAACACCATATATTTT.

The gene calls are TRBV18 and TRBJ2-1; possible D gene TRBD2, 6 bases. V was shortened by 6 bases and J by 8 bases, with 8 bases between the two germline ends. CDR1 is KGHSH and CDR2 is LQKENI in the germline V gene. The CDR3 has 11 residues. The chain's CDR3 is CASSRGDEQFF. CDR3 DNA sequence: TGTGCCAGCTCGCGGGGTGATGAGCAGTTCTTC.

J is TRBJ1-2 and V is TRBV9; a possible D gene is TRBD1 (5 bases). Trimming removed 0 bases from V and 5 bases from J, with 20 bases in between. Germline CDR1 SGDLS, CDR2 YYNGEE. The CDR3 totals 17 residues. The CDR3 loop reads CASSVEPSPLTGYGYTF. In nucleotides, the CDR3 is TGTGCCAGCAGCGTAGAGCCATCCCCCTTAACAGGATATGGCTACACCTTC.

The chain links TRBV12-5 to TRBJ2-1, with D perhaps matching TRBD2 (6 bases). CDR3 size: 13 residues. Germline V gene sequence: CDR1 LGHNT, CDR2 FRNRAP. The ends were cut back, 6 bases at V and 5 bases at J, with 11 bases in the middle. The CDR3 loop is CASGRLVNNEQFF. The CDR3 nucleotides are TGTGCTAGTGGCCGACTAGTCAACAATGAGCAGTTCTTC.

This sequence joins TRBV14 and TRBJ2-1, with D uncertain. CDR1 and CDR2 (germline): SGHDN, FVKESK. The CDR3 totals 14 residues. The germline V and J ends were trimmed by 10 bases and 2 bases, with 15 bases remaining between them. Written as DNA, the CDR3 is TGTGCCACCTCGTCACAAAGAACCTACAATGAGCAGTTCTTC. This codes for CATSSQRTYNEQFF.

The CDR3 coding sequence is TGCGCCAGCAGCTTTGCAACACCGGGACTAGCACCATACGAGCAGTACTTC. Protein: CASSFATPGLAPYEQYF. The V gene is TRBV5-1, the J gene TRBJ2-7; 9 bases align to TRBD2. Looked up from germline, CDR1 is SGHRS and CDR2 is YFSETQ. Trimming removed 2 bases from V and 4 bases from J; junction bases left unmatched: 13. This CDR3 comprises 17 residues.

The count of this clone is one. V usage is TRBV9 and J usage is TRBJ2-7; TRBD2 matches 8 bases. Trimming at V came to 3 bases and at J to 6 bases, leaving 14 bases not matched to a gene. This CDR3 has 16 residues. CDR1 and CDR2 (germline): SGDLS, YYNGEE. CDR3 loop: CASSAPGGAYDSEQYF. CDR3 sequence (DNA): TGTGCCAGCAGCGCCCCGGGGGGGGCCTATGACAGCGAGCAGTACTTC.

The rearrangement uses TRBV27 and TRBJ1-1; 7 bases line up with TRBD1. J gave up 5 bases and V 3 bases, and 9 bases lay outside the gene matches. Germline CDR1 MNHEY, CDR2 SMNVEV (reference sequence). The CDR3 runs 15 residues. The CDR3 protein is CASSLEGALRTEAFF. CDR3 DNA: TGTGCCAGCAGTTTGGAGGGGGCGCTTAGGACTGAAGCTTTCTTT.

The chain has TRBV5-1 and TRBJ2-2, with 9 nucleotides matching TRBD2. The CDR3 length is 17 residues. V shed 2 bases, J shed 4 bases, and the junction held 9 bases outside the gene matches. CDR1 is SGHRS, CDR2 YFSETQ, per germline. The CDR3 coding sequence is TGCGCCAGCAGCTTAAATAGCGGGAGTGGGGGCACCGGGGAGCTGTTTTTT. Translation: CASSLNSGSGGTGELFF.

This chain joins TRBV12-3 or TRBV12-4 and TRBJ2-2, with no clear D. There are 12 residues in the CDR3. With 3 bases removed from V and 5 bases from J, the gap between germline ends came to 4 bases. The CDR3 nucleotides read TGTGCCAGCAGTTTCCGGACCGGGGAGCTGTTTTTT. This sequence encodes CASSFRTGELFF.

This sequence joins TRBV28 and TRBJ2-2; unclear D gene. The V end was cut by 3 bases, the J end by 8 bases, with 7 bases between. The CDR3 extends over 12 amino acids. In germline, CDR1 is MDHEN, CDR2 SYDVKM. DNA for the CDR3: TGTGCCAGCAGTTTTGAGACAGGGGAGCTGTTTTTT. Protein: CASSFETGELFF.

The chain combines TRBV24-1 with TRBJ2-2, with 9 bases matching TRBD2. Germline CDR1 is KGHDR and CDR2 is SFDVKD. V gave up 3 bases and J gave up 5 bases; unmatched junction bases: 6. The CDR3 covers 16 residues. In DNA form, the CDR3 reads TGTGCCACCAGTGATCGGACTAGCGCGTATACCGGGGAGCTGTTTTTT. This encodes CATSDRTSAYTGELFF.

The genes are TRBV24-1 and TRBJ2-2; TRBD2 matches at 9 bases. The V gene's germline CDR1 is KGHDR and CDR2 SFDVKD. Trimming at V came to 3 bases and at J to 7 bases, leaving 8 bases not matched to a gene. This CDR3 has 16 amino acids. The CDR3 nucleotides are TGTGCCACCAGTGATGCTAGCGGGAATCGGGACGGGGAGCTGTTTTTT. Translation gives CATSDASGNRDGELFF.

The V and J genes are TRBV20-1 and TRBJ1-2; D might be TRBD1 (6 bases). The V and J ends lost 6 bases and 5 bases respectively, with 10 bases between them. CDR3 length: 11 residues. Looked up from germline, CDR1 is DFQATT and CDR2 is SNEGSKA (reference sequence). The CDR3 protein is CSAPGVYGYTF. The CDR3 region has the DNA TGCAGTGCCCCAGGGGTGTATGGCTACACCTTC.

This chain uses TRBV4-1 with TRBJ1-6; D is possibly TRBD1 (6 bases). The germline V gene has CDR1 MGHRA and CDR2 YSYEKL. The V and J ends lost 5 bases and 10 bases respectively, with 6 bases between them. CDR3 length: 11 amino acids. The CDR3 sequence: CASSGGSPLHF. The CDR3 nucleotides read TGCGCCAGCAGCGGGGGCTCACCCCTCCACTTT.

The chain couples TRBV3-1 (or the pseudogene TRBV3-2) to TRBJ2-7, with 7 bases identical to TRBD1. CDR1 and CDR2 (germline): LGHDT, YNNKEL (reference sequence). CDR3 length: 16 residues. Trimming at V came to 1 base and at J to 4 bases, leaving 10 bases not matched to a gene. In DNA, the CDR3 is TGTGCCAGCAGCCAAGCTGGGGTCGCGACAGGGTACGAGCAGTACTTC. It translates to CASSQAGVATGYEQYF.

This clone was counted once. The V and J genes are TRBV9 and TRBJ1-6, with TRBD1 matching over 7 bases. J gave up 8 bases and V 4 bases, and 3 bases lay outside the gene matches. The CDR3 contains 13 residues. Germline CDR1 reads SGDLS; CDR2 reads YYNGEE. Written as DNA, the CDR3 is TGTGCCAGCAGCACCGGGACAGATTCACCCCTCCACTTT. It yields the protein CASSTGTDSPLHF.

For the CDR3, the DNA is TGTGCCACCACGGACAGGGGAGCAGATACGCAGTATTTT. Residues: CATTDRGADTQYF. The rearrangement uses TRBV7-9 and TRBJ2-3, with TRBD1 identical over 9 bases. Germline CDR1 is SEHNR and CDR2 is FQNEAQ (reference sequence). With 10 bases clipped from V and 4 bases from J, the junction kept 6 bases outside the gene matches. The length of the CDR3 is 13 residues.

The chain uses TRBV30 and TRBJ1-4; 7 bases align to TRBD1. The germline V gene has CDR1 GTSNPN and CDR2 SVGIG (reference sequence). V was clipped by 2 bases and J by 5 bases; unmatched bases: 17. There are 18 residues in the CDR3. The CDR3 loop reads CAWSFSLIGGQKNEKLFF. Here the CDR3 DNA reads TGTGCCTGGAGTTTCAGTCTGATCGGGGGACAGAAGAATGAAAAACTGTTTTTT.

This clone was found once. V is TRBV5-4 and J is TRBJ1-3; D is possibly TRBD1 (6 bases). Germline-derived CDR1 and CDR2 are SGHNT and YYREEE (reference sequence). Between the trimmed V and J ends, which lost 4 bases and 4 bases, there was a span of 12 bases. CDR3 size: 14 residues. The CDR3 DNA reads as TGTGCCAGCAGCCCCGGACAGACCGGAAACACCATATATTTT. Its translation is CASSPGQTGNTIYF.

The chain combines TRBV9 with TRBJ2-1; D ambiguous. V lost 1 base, J lost 9 bases, and 14 bases lay in between. Germline-derived CDR1 and CDR2 are SGDLS and YYNGEE. This CDR3 has 14 amino acids. The CDR3 loop reads CASSVLERLGEQFF. CDR3 DNA: TGTGCCAGCAGCGTATTGGAGAGGCTGGGTGAGCAGTTCTTC.

In its sample, this clone was seen a few times. This sequence joins TRBV4-2 and TRBJ2-2, with D maybe TRBD1 (7 bases). V lost 1 base, J lost 5 bases, and 14 bases lay in between. Per the germline V gene, CDR1 is LGHNA and CDR2 is YNFKEQ. CDR3 size: 16 residues. Here the CDR3 reads CASSQAQGGGTGELFF. The CDR3 DNA sequence: TGTGCCAGCAGCCAAGCCCAGGGGGGAGGTACCGGGGAGCTGTTTTTT.

The J gene is TRBJ2-1, the V gene TRBV3-1 (or the pseudogene TRBV3-2); the match to TRBD2 covers 10 bases. The CDR3 extends over 16 amino acids. Germline values: CDR1 LGHDT, CDR2 YNNKEL (reference sequence). Trimming cost V 8 bases and J 2 bases; bases outside gene matches: 9. CDR3 bases: TGTGCCAGCGGTAGTAGGACTAGCGGAGCCTACAATGAGCAGTTCTTC. This sequence encodes CASGSRTSGAYNEQFF.

The chain uses TRBV6-5 and TRBJ2-4, with D perhaps TRBD2 (6 bases). V lost 4 bases and J lost 4, with 17 bases in between. Per the germline V gene, CDR1 is MNHEY and CDR2 is SVGAGI. This CDR3 contains 16 residues. In DNA, the CDR3 is TGTGCCAGCAGTTCCCCCAGAAGGGAGGCAAAAAACATTCAGTACTTC. The encoded protein is CASSSPRREAKNIQYF.

The chain recombines TRBV14 with TRBJ1-2; 9 nucleotides match TRBD1. Germline CDR1 SGHDN, CDR2 FVKESK. V trimming: 0 bases; J trimming: 5 bases; junction bases outside the gene matches: 7. There are 16 residues in the CDR3. In DNA, the CDR3 is TGTGCCAGCAGCCAAGATTTCGGACAGGGGAAATATGGCTACACCTTC. Translated, it gives CASSQDFGQGKYGYTF.

This chain connects TRBV6-5 to TRBJ2-1; tentatively, D is TRBD2 (6 bases). V lost 9 bases and J 9 bases, leaving 18 bases between the germline ends. CDR1 and CDR2 from the germline V gene are MNHEY and SVGAGI. The CDR3 has 13 amino acids. The DNA of the CDR3 is TGTGCCAGTAAGGAGGGAGGATGGTCTGAGCAGTTCTTC. This encodes CASKEGGWSEQFF.